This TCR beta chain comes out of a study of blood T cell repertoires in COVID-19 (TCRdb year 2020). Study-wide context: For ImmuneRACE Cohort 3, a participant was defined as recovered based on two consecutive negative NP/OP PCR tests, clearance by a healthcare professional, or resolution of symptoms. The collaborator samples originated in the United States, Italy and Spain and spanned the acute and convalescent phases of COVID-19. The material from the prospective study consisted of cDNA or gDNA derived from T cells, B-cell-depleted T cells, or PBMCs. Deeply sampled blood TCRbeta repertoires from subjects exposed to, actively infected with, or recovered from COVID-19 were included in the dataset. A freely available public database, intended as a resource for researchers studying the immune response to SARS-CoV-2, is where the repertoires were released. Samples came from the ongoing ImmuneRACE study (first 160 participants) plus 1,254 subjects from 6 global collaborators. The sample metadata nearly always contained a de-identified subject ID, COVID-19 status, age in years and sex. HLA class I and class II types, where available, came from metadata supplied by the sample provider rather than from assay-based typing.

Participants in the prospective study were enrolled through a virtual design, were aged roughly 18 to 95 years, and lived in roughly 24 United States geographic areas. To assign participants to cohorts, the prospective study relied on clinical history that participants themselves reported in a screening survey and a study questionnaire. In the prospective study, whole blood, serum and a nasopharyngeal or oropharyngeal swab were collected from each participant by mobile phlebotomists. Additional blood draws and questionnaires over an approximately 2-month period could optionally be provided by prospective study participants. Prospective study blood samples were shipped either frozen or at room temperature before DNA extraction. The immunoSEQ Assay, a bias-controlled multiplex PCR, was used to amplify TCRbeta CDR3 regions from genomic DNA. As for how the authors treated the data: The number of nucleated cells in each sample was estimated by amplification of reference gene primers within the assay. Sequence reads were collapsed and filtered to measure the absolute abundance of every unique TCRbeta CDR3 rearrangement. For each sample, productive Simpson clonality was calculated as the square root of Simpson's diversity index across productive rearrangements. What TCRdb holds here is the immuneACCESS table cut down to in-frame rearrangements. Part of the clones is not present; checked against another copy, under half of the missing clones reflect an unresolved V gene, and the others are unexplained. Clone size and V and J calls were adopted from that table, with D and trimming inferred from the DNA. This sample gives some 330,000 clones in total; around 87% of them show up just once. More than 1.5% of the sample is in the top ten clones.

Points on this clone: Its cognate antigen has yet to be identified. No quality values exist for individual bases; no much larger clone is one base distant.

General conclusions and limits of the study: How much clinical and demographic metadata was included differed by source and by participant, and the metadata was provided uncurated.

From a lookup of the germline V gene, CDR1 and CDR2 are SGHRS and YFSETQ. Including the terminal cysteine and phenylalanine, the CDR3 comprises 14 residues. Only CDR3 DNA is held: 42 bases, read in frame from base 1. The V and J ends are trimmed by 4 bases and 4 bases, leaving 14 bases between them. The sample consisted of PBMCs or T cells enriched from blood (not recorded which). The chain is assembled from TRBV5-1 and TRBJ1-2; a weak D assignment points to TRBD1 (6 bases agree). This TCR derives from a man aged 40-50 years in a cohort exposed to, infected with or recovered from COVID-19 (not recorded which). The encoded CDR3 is CASSPGTPAYGYTF. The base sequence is TGCGCCAGCAGCCCCGGGACACCGGCCTATGGCTACACCTTC. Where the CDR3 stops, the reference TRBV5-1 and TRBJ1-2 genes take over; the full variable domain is KAGVTQTPRYLIKTRGQQVTLSCSPISGHRSVSWYQQTPGQGLQFLFEYFSETQRNKGNFPGRFSGRQFSNSRSEMNVSTLELGDSALYLCASSPGTPAYGYTFGSGTRLTVV.